The clone carrying this T cell receptor (beta chain) showed up many times. What it binds is not known. Findings and caveats of the study: In terms of TCR gene usage, tumor memory CD4+ T cells clustered together with blood and lymph node memory CD4+ cells, as well as with lymph node naive CD4+ cells. Tumor Tregs overlapped most with tumor, then blood, naive CD4+ cells.

Constant-region reverse primers amplified full-length variable regions, followed by semi-nested Nested Universal Primer A PCR. TCRdb re-analysed the 5' RACE reads in MiXCR, keeping a single row per CDR3 protein. The sample lists 50,000 to 75,000 distinct CDR3 sequences; under 25% were seen once. The memory fraction was CD4+CD45RO+CD25- cells. The CDR3 is 13 residues long. Germline lookup yields CDR1 SEHNR and CDR2 FQNEAQ (reference sequence). Trimming left V 1 base short and J 8 bases short, with 11 bases between. This sequence originates from a female donor with breast cancer. Sequencing input: memory CD4+ T cells sorted from a lymph node. Subset reported: memory CD4+ T cells, CD4+CD45RO+CD25-. V usage is TRBV7-9 and J usage is TRBJ1-2; no clear D. CDR3: CASSLGVGWGYTF. CDR3 sequence (DNA): TGTGCCAGCAGCTTAGGAGTGGGGTGGGGCTACACCTTC.